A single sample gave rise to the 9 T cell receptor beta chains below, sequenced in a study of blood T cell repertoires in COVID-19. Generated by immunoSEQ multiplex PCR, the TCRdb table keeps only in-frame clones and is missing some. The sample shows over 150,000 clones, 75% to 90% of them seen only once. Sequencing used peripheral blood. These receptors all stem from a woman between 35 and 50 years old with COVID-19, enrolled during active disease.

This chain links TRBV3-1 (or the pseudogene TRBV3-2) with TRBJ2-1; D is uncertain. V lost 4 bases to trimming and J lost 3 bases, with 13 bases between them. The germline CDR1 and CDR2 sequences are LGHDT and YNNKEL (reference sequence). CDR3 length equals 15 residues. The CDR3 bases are TGTGCCAGCAGCCTCGACCAGGTGGACTACAATGAGCAGTTCTTC. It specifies CASSLDQVDYNEQFF.

This CDR3 reads CASRPTRESYEQYF. The CDR3 DNA reads TGTGCCAGCAGACCGACTAGGGAATCCTACGAGCAGTACTTC. V gene TRBV6-5 combines with J gene TRBJ2-7; weak D call: TRBD2 (6 bases). V was shortened by 6 bases and J by 1 base, with 13 bases between the two germline ends. There are 14 residues in the CDR3. Germline CDR1 and CDR2: MNHEY and SVGAGI.

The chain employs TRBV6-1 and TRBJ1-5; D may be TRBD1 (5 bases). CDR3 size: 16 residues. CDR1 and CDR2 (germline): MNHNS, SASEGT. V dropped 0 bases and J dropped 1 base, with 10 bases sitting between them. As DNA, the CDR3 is TGTGCCAGCAGTGAAGCTTCGGGGGGGAGCAATCAGCCCCAGCATTTT. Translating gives CASSEASGGSNQPQHF.

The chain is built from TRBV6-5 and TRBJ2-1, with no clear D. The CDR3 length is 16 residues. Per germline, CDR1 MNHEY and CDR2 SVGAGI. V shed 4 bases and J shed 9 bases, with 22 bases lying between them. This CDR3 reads CASSLFPEPIMGEQFF. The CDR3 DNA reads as TGTGCCAGCAGTTTGTTTCCGGAGCCGATTATGGGTGAGCAGTTCTTC.

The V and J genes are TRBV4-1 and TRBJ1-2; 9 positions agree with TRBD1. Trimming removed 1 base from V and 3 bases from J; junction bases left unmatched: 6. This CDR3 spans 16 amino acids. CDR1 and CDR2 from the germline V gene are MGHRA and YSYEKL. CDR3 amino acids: CASSQALQGADYGYTF. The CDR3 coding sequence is TGCGCCAGCAGCCAAGCCTTACAGGGGGCGGACTATGGCTACACCTTC.

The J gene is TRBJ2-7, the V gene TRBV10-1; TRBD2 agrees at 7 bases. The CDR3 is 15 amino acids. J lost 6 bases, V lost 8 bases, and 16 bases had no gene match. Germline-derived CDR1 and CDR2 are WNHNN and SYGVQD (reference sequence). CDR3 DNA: TGCGCCAGCCAAATTTCTGGCGGGGGTCCCGGCGAGCAGTACTTC. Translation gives CASQISGGGPGEQYF.

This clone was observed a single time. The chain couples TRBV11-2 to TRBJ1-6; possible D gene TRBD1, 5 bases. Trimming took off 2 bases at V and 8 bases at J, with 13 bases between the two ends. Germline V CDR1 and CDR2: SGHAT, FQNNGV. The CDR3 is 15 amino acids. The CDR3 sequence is CASSLFAWGDSPLHF. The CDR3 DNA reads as TGTGCCAGCAGCTTATTTGCTTGGGGCGATTCACCCCTCCACTTT.

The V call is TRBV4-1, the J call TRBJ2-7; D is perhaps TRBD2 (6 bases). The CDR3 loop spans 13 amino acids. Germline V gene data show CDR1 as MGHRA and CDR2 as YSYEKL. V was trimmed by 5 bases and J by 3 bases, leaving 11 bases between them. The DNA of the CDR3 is TGCGCCAGCAGCTCGGGGCGGGGCTACGAGCAGTACTTC. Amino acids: CASSSGRGYEQYF.

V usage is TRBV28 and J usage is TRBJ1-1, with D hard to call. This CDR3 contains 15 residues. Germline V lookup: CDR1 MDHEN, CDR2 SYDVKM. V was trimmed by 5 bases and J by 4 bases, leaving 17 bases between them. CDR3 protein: CASSHQRPASTEAFF. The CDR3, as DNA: TGTGCCAGCAGTCACCAAAGACCCGCTAGCACTGAAGCTTTCTTT.